Below are 30 T cell receptor beta chains sequenced from a single sample in a study of neurological immune-mediated disorders. In TCRdb, the 5' RACE reads were re-called with MiXCR into one record per CDR3 protein. The sample holds tens of thousands of distinct CDR3 sequences, approximately 17% seen once. Sequencing was carried out using PBMCs. Receptor source: a woman aged 40-49 years in good health.

In this sample, this clonotype turned up many times. V and J are TRBV27 and TRBJ2-2, with 7 bases lining up with TRBD2. The CDR3 has 14 residues. CDR1 MNHEY and CDR2 SMNVEV come from the germline V gene (reference sequence). Losses at the gene ends were 8 bases for V and 4 bases for J; bases not matched to a gene: 7. CDR3 sequence (DNA): TGTGCCAGCGGAAGGGACTACCTCACCGGGGAGCTGTTTTTT. Its translation is CASGRDYLTGELFF.

V gene TRBV18 combines with J gene TRBJ2-2; 7 bases agree with TRBD2. This CDR3 comprises 16 residues. Germline assignment: CDR1 KGHSH and CDR2 LQKENI. V lost 5 bases, J lost 3 bases, and 9 bases stayed unmatched. CDR3 protein: CASSSGTNPHTGELFF. The CDR3 coding sequence is TGTGCCAGCTCATCGGGGACTAACCCTCACACCGGGGAGCTGTTTTTT.

This clonotype was detected ten times or more. This chain joins TRBV30 and TRBJ1-1; TRBD1 aligns across 7 bases. There are 13 residues in the CDR3. Germline-derived CDR1 and CDR2 are GTSNPN and SVGIG (reference sequence). V trimming: 5 bases; J trimming: 6 bases; junction bases outside the gene matches: 9. CDR3 nucleotide sequence: TGTGCCTGGGACTCTGAGACAGGGTCTGAAGCTTTCTTT. Protein sequence: CAWDSETGSEAFF.

The rearrangement uses TRBV12-5 and TRBJ2-3, with TRBD2 matching 13 bases. Looked up from germline, CDR1 is LGHNT and CDR2 is FRNRAP. The junction had 5 bases not matched to a gene; V was cut back by 6 bases and J by 2 bases. The CDR3 runs 16 residues. The CDR3 is CASGPGLAGLTDTQYF. The CDR3 DNA sequence: TGTGCTAGTGGCCCGGGACTAGCGGGACTCACAGATACGCAGTATTTT.

At least ten counts were recorded for this clonotype. The V call is TRBV28, the J call TRBJ2-5, with 12 positions matching TRBD2. Germline V gene sequence: CDR1 MDHEN, CDR2 SYDVKM. The CDR3 is made up of 17 amino acids. J was trimmed by 4 bases and V by 2 bases; bases with no gene match: 8. Here the CDR3 DNA reads TGTGCCAGCAGTTTACCCTCACTAGCGGGGGGCTCAGAGACCCAGTACTTC. This encodes CASSLPSLAGGSETQYF.

Points on this clonotype: The CDR3 end shows no conserved phenylalanine or tryptophan, and so a read error is likely. The gene calls are TRBV7-8 and TRBJ2-1; 7 bases agree with TRBD2. The CDR3 is 14 amino acids. CDR1 is SGHVS, CDR2 FQNEAQ, per germline. CDR3 bases: TGTGCCAGCAGCGCCGGGACTACCTACAATAAGCAGTTCTTA. This codes for CASSAGTTYNKQFL.

This clonotype has at least ten counts. The V gene is TRBV12-3 or TRBV12-4, the J gene TRBJ2-1; D tentatively reads TRBD1 or TRBD2 (5 bases each). This CDR3 contains 11 residues. Trimming left V 4 bases short and J 8 bases short, with 6 bases between. The CDR3 sequence is CASSSGHEQFF. In DNA form, the CDR3 reads TGTGCCAGCAGTTCGGGGCATGAGCAGTTCTTC.

Notes on this clonotype: A much larger clone lies one base from this, so it may be a read error. V usage is TRBV27 and J usage is TRBJ2-3; D call uncertain. CDR3 length equals 13 residues. The V end was cut by 6 bases, the J end by 9 bases, with 16 bases between. In germline, CDR1 is MNHEY, CDR2 SMNVEV (reference sequence). For the CDR3, the DNA is TGTGCCAGCAGCCGAGCGTGGGTGGGGACGCAGTATTTT. Translated: CASSRAWVGTQYF.

This clonotype was found a few times. The rearrangement links TRBV7-3 to TRBJ2-3; D is perhaps TRBD1 or TRBD2 (6 bases each). The germline V gene has CDR1 SGHTA and CDR2 FQGTGA. V dropped 1 base and J dropped 10 bases, with 15 bases sitting between them. CDR3 length equals 14 residues. As DNA, the CDR3 is TGTGCCAGCAGCTTAATGGGGGGCGGCCAGGCGCAGTATTTT. Amino acids: CASSLMGGGQAQYF. The full variable domain, with the rest looked up from reference TRBV7-3 and TRBJ2-3, is GAGVSQTPSNKVTEKGKYVELRCDPISGHTALYWYRQSLGQGPEFLIYFQGTGAADDSGLPNDRFFAVRPEGSVSTLKIQRTERGDSAVYLCASSLMGGGQAQYFGPGTRLTVL.

This clonotype was counted at least ten times. The rearrangement uses TRBV27 and TRBJ2-1, with D unclear. CDR1 is MNHEY, CDR2 SMNVEV, per germline (reference sequence). The length of the CDR3 is 14 residues. The V end lost 6 bases, the J end lost 0 bases, and 9 bases lay between the germline ends. The CDR3 here is CASSEMSSYNEQFF. The DNA of the CDR3 is TGTGCCAGCAGCGAAATGAGCTCCTACAATGAGCAGTTCTTC.

This clonotype was seen ten or more times. This chain uses TRBV5-1 with TRBJ1-5; 7 nucleotides align to TRBD1. This CDR3 contains 17 residues. Per the germline V gene, CDR1 is SGHRS and CDR2 is YFSETQ. J gave up 1 base and V 4 bases, and 11 bases lay outside the gene matches. CDR3 residues: CASSHVRQGLSNQPQHF. The CDR3 DNA reads TGCGCCAGCAGCCACGTACGACAGGGACTGAGCAATCAGCCCCAGCATTTT.

As to this clonotype: Being one base from a much bigger clone, this may be a read error. CDR3 residues: CASRLRVNTGELFF. In DNA, the CDR3 is TGTGCCAGCAGGCTCAGGGTGAACACCGGGGAGCTGTTTTTT. The chain uses TRBV7-3 and TRBJ2-2; a possible D gene is TRBD1 (5 bases). The CDR3 sequence is 14 residues long. Trimming pared 6 bases from V and 1 base from J, leaving 9 bases between. Germline-derived CDR1 and CDR2 are SGHTA and FQGTGA.

This clonotype occurred many times. V usage is TRBV5-1 and J usage is TRBJ2-2; 7 bases agree with TRBD1. The germline V gene has CDR1 SGHRS and CDR2 YFSETQ. Losses at the gene ends were 1 base for V and 2 bases for J; bases not matched to a gene: 5. CDR3 length: 16 residues. The CDR3 region has the DNA TGCGCCAGCAGCTTGCGACAGGGTCTAAACACCGGGGAGCTGTTTTTT. Protein: CASSLRQGLNTGELFF.

Many counts were recorded for this clonotype. This chain joins TRBV28 and TRBJ2-1, with D hard to call. The ends were cut back, 7 bases at V and 7 bases at J, with 11 bases in the middle. Germline V gene lookup returns CDR1 MDHEN and CDR2 SYDVKM. The CDR3 contains 12 residues. CDR3 coding DNA: TGTGCCAGCACCAACAATCTAAATGAGCAGTTCTTC. This codes for CASTNNLNEQFF.

This clonotype appeared many times. V usage is TRBV5-1 and J usage is TRBJ2-2; tentatively, D is TRBD2 (6 bases). The ends were cut back, 4 bases at V and 0 bases at J, with 10 bases in the middle. Germline CDR1 reads SGHRS; CDR2 reads YFSETQ. CDR3 length: 15 residues. The CDR3: CASSKGLTNTGELFF. DNA for the CDR3: TGCGCCAGCAGCAAGGGACTGACGAACACCGGGGAGCTGTTTTTT.

The sample holds many counts of this clonotype. V and J are TRBV6-1 and TRBJ2-5, with a weak D call TRBD1 (7 bases). Deletions cut 3 bases from V and 7 bases from J, with 12 bases between. The CDR3 spans 13 residues. Germline V gene sequence: CDR1 MNHNS, CDR2 SASEGT. This CDR3 reads CASSEQGGGTQYF. DNA for the CDR3: TGTGCCAGCAGTGAGCAGGGGGGCGGGACCCAGTACTTC.

The chain uses TRBV5-4 and TRBJ1-2; D remains unclear. V lost 0 bases and J lost 2, with 11 bases in between. CDR3 length: 15 amino acids. Germline V gene lookup returns CDR1 SGHNT and CDR2 YYREEE (reference sequence). This CDR3 reads CASSLGGDPNYGYTF. The CDR3 DNA reads TGTGCCAGCAGCTTGGGCGGGGATCCAAACTATGGCTACACCTTC.

In this sample, this clonotype turned up many times. This sequence joins TRBV27 and TRBJ1-4, with TRBD1 as a possible D gene (5 bases). This CDR3 has 14 residues. Trimming took 2 bases from V and 4 from J, leaving 8 bases between them. Germline V gene sequence: CDR1 MNHEY, CDR2 SMNVEV (reference sequence). CDR3 amino acids: CASSLRGYNEKLFF. DNA of the CDR3: TGTGCCAGCAGTTTACGGGGGTATAATGAAAAACTGTTTTTT.

This clonotype is judged medium-sized. The J gene is TRBJ1-2, the V gene TRBV12-3 or TRBV12-4; 7 bases are a match to TRBD1. The CDR3 extends over 15 amino acids. V shed 6 bases, J shed 4 bases, and the junction held 11 bases outside the gene matches. In DNA, the CDR3 is TGTGCCAGCAGCATTGACAGGGTCGGATTCTATGGCTACACCTTC. Its protein is CASSIDRVGFYGYTF.

This clonotype was counted many times. The chain has TRBV12-3 or TRBV12-4 and TRBJ2-1; D perhaps matches TRBD1 (6 bases). This CDR3 spans 15 amino acids. The V and J ends lost 5 bases and 4 bases respectively, with 15 bases between them. CDR3 sequence (DNA): TGTGCCAGCAGTGTAGGAACTACAGGGTACAATGAGCAGTTCTTC. Translating gives CASSVGTTGYNEQFF.

This clonotype was recorded at least ten times. The rearrangement joins TRBV20-1 to TRBJ2-5, with 8 bases matching TRBD2. The CDR3 sequence is 17 residues long. From germline, CDR1 is DFQATT and CDR2 SNEGSKA (reference sequence). V shed 4 bases, J shed 0 bases, and the junction held 13 bases outside the gene matches. CDR3 residues: CSATTHSGTAYQETQYF. The CDR3 coding sequence is TGCAGTGCTACAACACATAGCGGGACGGCGTACCAAGAGACCCAGTACTTC.

This clonotype was observed many times. This chain joins TRBV7-2 and TRBJ2-5; a possible D gene is TRBD1 (6 bases). V lost 3 bases and J 5 bases, leaving 19 bases between the germline ends. Germline values: CDR1 SGHTA, CDR2 FQGNSA. This CDR3 has 16 amino acids. CDR3 region: CASSFPGVLGRETQYF. DNA for the CDR3: TGTGCCAGCAGCTTTCCAGGGGTCCTAGGTAGGGAGACCCAGTACTTC.

This clonotype was detected many times. The chain is built from TRBV20-1 and TRBJ1-1; D is unresolved. CDR3 size: 14 residues. V lost 6 bases, J lost 1 base, and 15 bases lay in between. Per germline, CDR1 DFQATT and CDR2 SNEGSKA (reference sequence). The CDR3 DNA follows: TGCAGTGCCCTCGATCGTCGGGGGAACACTGAAGCTTTCTTT. Protein sequence: CSALDRRGNTEAFF.

This clonotype occurred many times. The chain joins TRBV3-1 to TRBJ1-6; D not certain. The germline V gene has CDR1 LGHDT and CDR2 YNNKEL (reference sequence). CDR3 length equals 15 residues. The V end was cut by 4 bases, the J end by 6 bases, with 13 bases between. CDR3 sequence (DNA): TGTGCCAGCAGCCCGCGGCTGGTCGGTAATTCACCCCTCCACTTT. Its translation is CASSPRLVGNSPLHF.

This clonotype was counted a few times. The rearrangement joins TRBV18 to TRBJ1-2; D unresolved. Germline CDR1 KGHSH, CDR2 LQKENI. Trimming removed 6 bases from V and 4 bases from J, with 15 bases in between. The CDR3 length is 14 residues. The CDR3 nucleotides read TGTGCCAGCTCTCCAGAGGACGGACGCTATGGCTACACCTTC. Encoded protein: CASSPEDGRYGYTF.

This clonotype came up a few times. The V and J genes are TRBV7-2 and TRBJ1-2; TRBD1 is a possible D gene (6 bases). V lost 5 bases and J lost 2, with 12 bases in between. This CDR3 spans 14 amino acids. The germline V gene has CDR1 SGHTA and CDR2 FQGNSA. The CDR3, as DNA: TGTGCCAGCAGCCGGGGGGGCCTAAACTATGGCTACACCTTC. The encoded protein is CASSRGGLNYGYTF.

This clonotype has more than one count but fewer than ten. The J gene is TRBJ1-5, the V gene TRBV6-2 or TRBV6-3; D remains unclear. CDR1 and CDR2 from the germline V gene are MNHEY and SVGEGT. Between the trimmed V and J ends, which lost 2 bases and 0 bases, there was a span of 17 bases. This CDR3 is built from 18 residues. Here the CDR3 DNA reads TGTGCCAGCAGTTACGACCCTACCACGGGATATAGCAATCAGCCCCAGCATTTT. Its translation is CASSYDPTTGYSNQPQHF.

The J gene is TRBJ2-1, the V gene TRBV6-2 or TRBV6-3, with D possibly being TRBD2 (6 bases). The CDR3 has 16 residues. Germline V gene lookup returns CDR1 MNHEY and CDR2 SVGEGT. V was pared by 2 bases and J by 8 bases, with 19 bases between. CDR3 nucleotides: TGTGCCAGCAGTTACGGCGGAAATAGCGGCCTAGATGAGCAGTTCTTC. Translating gives CASSYGGNSGLDEQFF.

CDR3 in DNA: TGCAGCGTTGTCACGGGCCGGGACAGAAGCCAAGAGACCCAGTACTTC. This translates into CSVVTGRDRSQETQYF. The chain uses TRBV29-1 and TRBJ2-5; the match to TRBD1 covers 7 bases. The length of the CDR3 is 16 residues. Trimming cost V 4 bases and J 1 base; bases outside gene matches: 12. The germline CDR1 and CDR2 sequences are SQVTM and ANQGSEA.

This clonotype was recorded many times. The chain employs TRBV15 and TRBJ1-4, with D uncertain. V gave up 1 base and J gave up 7 bases, with 13 bases separating them. Looked up from germline, CDR1 is LNHNV and CDR2 is YYDKDF (reference sequence). CDR3 size: 15 residues. In DNA form, the CDR3 reads TGTGCCACCAGCAGAGGTCAGGAGAAAGGTGAAAAACTGTTTTTT. It translates to CATSRGQEKGEKLFF.